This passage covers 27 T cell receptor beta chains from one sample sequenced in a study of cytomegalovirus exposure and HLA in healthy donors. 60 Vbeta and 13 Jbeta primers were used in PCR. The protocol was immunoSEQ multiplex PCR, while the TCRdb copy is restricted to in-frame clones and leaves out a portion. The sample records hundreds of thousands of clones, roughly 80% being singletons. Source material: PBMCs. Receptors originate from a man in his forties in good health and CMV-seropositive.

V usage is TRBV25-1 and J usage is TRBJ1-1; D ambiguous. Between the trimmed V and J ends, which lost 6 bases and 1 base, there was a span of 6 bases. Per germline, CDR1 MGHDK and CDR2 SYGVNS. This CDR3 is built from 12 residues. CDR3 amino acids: CASRATNTEAFF. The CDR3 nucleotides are TGTGCCAGCAGGGCCACGAACACTGAAGCTTTCTTT.

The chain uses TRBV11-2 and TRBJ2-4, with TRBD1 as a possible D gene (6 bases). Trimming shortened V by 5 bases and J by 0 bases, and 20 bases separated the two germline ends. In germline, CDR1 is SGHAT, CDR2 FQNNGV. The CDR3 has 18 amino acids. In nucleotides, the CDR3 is TGTGCCAGCAGCCCAGGGGCTGCTGGCCTTCTAGCCAAAAACATTCAGTACTTC. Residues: CASSPGAAGLLAKNIQYF.

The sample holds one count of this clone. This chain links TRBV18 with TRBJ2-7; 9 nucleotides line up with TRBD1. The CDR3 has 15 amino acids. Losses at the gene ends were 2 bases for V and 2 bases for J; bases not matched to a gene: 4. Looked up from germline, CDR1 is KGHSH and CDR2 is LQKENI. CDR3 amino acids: CASSPEGQGAYEQYF. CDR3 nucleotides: TGTGCCAGCTCACCAGAGGGACAGGGCGCCTACGAGCAGTACTTC.

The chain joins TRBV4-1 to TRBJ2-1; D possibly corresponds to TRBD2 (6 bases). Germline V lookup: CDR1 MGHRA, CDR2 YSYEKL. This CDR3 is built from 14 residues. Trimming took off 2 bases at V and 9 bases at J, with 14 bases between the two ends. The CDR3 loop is CASSQRIDGGEQFF. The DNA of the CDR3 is TGCGCCAGCAGCCAAAGGATCGACGGGGGTGAGCAGTTCTTC.

CDR3 loop: CASSMGLGNQPQHF. The CDR3 DNA sequence: TGCGCCAGCAGCATGGGGCTAGGTAATCAGCCCCAGCATTTT. J is TRBJ1-5 and V is TRBV5-1, with D perhaps matching TRBD1 (5 bases). Germline CDR1 reads SGHRS; CDR2 reads YFSETQ. V was pared by 4 bases and J by 4 bases, with 12 bases between. The CDR3 sequence is 14 residues long.

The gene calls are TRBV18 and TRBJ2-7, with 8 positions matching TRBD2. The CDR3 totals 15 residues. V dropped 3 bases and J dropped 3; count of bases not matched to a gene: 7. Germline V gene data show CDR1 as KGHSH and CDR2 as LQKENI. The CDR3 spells CASSPTYAGGYEQYF. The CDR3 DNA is TGTGCCAGCTCACCCACATACGCGGGAGGCTACGAGCAGTACTTC.

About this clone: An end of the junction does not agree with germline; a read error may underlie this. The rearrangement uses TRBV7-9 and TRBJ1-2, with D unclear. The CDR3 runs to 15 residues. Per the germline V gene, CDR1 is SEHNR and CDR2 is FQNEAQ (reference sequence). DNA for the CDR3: TGTTCCAGCAGCTTATCCCGGAGTGCCAACTATGGCTACACCTTC. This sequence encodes CSSSLSRSANYGYTF.

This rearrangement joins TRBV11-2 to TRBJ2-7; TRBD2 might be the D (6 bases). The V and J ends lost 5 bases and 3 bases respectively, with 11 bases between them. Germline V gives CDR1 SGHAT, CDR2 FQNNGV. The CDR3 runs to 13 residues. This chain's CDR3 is CASSLGGSYEQYF. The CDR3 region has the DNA TGTGCCAGCAGCCTTGGGGGGAGCTACGAGCAGTACTTC.

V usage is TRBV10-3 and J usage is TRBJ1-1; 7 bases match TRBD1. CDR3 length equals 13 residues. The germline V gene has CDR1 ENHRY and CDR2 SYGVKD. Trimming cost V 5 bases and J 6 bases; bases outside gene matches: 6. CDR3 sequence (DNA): TGTGCCATCAGTACGACAGGGAAAGCTGAAGCTTTCTTT. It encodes CAISTTGKAEAFF.

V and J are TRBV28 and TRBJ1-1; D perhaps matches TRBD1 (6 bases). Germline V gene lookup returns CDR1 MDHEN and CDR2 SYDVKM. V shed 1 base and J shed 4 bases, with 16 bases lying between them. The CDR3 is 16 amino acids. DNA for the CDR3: TGTGCCAGCAGTTTATCGGGGGGGCTCCGGGGCACTGAAGCTTTCTTT. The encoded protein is CASSLSGGLRGTEAFF.

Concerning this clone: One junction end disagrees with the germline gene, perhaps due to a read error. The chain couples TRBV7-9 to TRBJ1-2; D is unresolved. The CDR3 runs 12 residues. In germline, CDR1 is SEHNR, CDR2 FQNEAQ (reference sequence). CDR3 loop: CASSSNSGVLSF. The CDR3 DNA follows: TGTGCCAGCAGTTCAAACTCAGGCGTCCTAAGCTTC.

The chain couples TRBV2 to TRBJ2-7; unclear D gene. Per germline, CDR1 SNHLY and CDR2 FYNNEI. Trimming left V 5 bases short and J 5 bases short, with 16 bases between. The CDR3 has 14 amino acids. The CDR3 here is CASSRLTWADEQYF. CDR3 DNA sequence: TGTGCCAGCAGTCGTCTCACGTGGGCCGACGAGCAGTACTTC.

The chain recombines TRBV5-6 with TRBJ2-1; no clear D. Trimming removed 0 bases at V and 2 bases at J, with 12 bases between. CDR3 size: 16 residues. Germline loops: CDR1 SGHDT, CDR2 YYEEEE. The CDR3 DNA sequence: TGTGCCAGCAGCTTGGCCGGAGAAAGCGCCTACAATGAGCAGTTCTTC. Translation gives CASSLAGESAYNEQFF.

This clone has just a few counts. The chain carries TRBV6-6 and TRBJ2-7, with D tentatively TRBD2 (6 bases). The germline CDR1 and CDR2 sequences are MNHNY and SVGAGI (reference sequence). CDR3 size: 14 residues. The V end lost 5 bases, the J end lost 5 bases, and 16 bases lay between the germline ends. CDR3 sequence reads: CASSKTTRSNEQYF. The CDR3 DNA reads TGTGCCAGCAGTAAAACGACTAGATCCAACGAGCAGTACTTC.

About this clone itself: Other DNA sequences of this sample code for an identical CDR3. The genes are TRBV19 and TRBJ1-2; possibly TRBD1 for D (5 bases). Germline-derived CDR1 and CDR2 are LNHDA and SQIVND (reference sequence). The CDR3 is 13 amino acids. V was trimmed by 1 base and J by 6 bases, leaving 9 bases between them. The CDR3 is CASSIGRVNGYTF. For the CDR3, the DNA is TGTGCCAGTAGTATAGGCAGGGTCAATGGCTACACCTTC.

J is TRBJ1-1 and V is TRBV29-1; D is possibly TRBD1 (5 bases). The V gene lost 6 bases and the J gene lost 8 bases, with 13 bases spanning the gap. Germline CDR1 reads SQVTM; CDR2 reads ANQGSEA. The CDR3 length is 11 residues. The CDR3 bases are TGCAGCGTCCCTACAGGTGTAGAAGCTTTCTTT. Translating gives CSVPTGVEAFF.

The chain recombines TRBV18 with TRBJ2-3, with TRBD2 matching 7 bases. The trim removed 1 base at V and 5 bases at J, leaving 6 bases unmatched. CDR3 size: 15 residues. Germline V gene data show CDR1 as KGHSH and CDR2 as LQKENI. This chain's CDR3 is CASSPQARERDTQYF. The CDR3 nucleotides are TGTGCCAGCTCACCACAGGCGCGGGAGCGAGATACGCAGTATTTT.

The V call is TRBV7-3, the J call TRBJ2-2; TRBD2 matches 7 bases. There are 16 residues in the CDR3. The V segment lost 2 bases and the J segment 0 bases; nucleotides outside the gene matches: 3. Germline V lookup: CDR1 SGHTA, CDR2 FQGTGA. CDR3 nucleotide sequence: TGTGCCAGCAGCTTAGGCCTAGCGGCGAACACCGGGGAGCTGTTTTTT. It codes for CASSLGLAANTGELFF.

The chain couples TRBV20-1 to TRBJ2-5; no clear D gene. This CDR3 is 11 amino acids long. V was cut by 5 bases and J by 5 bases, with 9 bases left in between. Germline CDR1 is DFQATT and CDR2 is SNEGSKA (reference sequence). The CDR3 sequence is CSAPLYETQYF. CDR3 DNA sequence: TGCAGTGCTCCCCTTTATGAGACCCAGTACTTC.

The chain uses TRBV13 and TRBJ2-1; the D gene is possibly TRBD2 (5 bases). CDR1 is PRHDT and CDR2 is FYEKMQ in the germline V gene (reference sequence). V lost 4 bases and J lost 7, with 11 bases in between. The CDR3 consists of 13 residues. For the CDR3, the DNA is TGTGCCAGCAGCTCCCTGACTAAAAATGAGCAGTTCTTC. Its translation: CASSSLTKNEQFF.

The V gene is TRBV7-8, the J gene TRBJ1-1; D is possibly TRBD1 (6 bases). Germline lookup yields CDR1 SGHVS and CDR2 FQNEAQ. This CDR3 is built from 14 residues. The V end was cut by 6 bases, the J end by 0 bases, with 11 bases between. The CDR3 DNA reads TGTGCCAGCAGTCCAGGACAGATGAACACTGAAGCTTTCTTT. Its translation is CASSPGQMNTEAFF.

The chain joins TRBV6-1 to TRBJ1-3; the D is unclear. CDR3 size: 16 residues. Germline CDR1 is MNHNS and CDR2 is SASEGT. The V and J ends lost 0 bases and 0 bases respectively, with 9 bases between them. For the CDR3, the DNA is TGTGCCAGCAGTGAAGCGTCGGCAGGCTCTGGAAACACCATATATTTT. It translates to CASSEASAGSGNTIYF.

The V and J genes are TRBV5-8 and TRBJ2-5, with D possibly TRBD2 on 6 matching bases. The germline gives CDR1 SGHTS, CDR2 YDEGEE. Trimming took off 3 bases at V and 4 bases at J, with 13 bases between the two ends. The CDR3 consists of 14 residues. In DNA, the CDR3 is TGTGCCAGCAGCTCCGTTTGGCGGGGAGAGACCCAGTACTTC. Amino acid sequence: CASSSVWRGETQYF.

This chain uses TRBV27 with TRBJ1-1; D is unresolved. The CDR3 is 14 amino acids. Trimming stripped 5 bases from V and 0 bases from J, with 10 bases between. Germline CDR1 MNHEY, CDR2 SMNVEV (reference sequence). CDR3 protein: CASSTRALNTEAFF. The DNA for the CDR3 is TGTGCCAGCAGTACGAGGGCTCTGAACACTGAAGCTTTCTTT.

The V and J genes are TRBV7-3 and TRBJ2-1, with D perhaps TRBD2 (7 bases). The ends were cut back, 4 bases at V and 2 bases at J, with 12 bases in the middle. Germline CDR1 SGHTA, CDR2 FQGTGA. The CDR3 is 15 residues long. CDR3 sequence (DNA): TGTGCCAGCAGCTGGGGCGGGGGCGCCTACAATGAGCAGTTCTTC. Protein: CASSWGGGAYNEQFF.

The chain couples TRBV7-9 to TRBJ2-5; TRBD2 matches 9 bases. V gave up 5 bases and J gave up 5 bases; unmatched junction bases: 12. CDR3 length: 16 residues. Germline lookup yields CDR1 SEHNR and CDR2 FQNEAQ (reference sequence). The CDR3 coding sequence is TGTGCCAGCAGCGCGACCAACAGCGGGAGGCAGGAGACCCAGTACTTC. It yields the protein CASSATNSGRQETQYF.

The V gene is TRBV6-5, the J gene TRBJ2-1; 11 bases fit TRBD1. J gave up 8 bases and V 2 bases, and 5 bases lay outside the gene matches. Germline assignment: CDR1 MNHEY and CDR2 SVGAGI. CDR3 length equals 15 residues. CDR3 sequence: CASSYGQGAGDEQFF. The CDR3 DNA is TGTGCCAGCAGTTACGGACAGGGGGCAGGCGATGAGCAGTTCTTC.